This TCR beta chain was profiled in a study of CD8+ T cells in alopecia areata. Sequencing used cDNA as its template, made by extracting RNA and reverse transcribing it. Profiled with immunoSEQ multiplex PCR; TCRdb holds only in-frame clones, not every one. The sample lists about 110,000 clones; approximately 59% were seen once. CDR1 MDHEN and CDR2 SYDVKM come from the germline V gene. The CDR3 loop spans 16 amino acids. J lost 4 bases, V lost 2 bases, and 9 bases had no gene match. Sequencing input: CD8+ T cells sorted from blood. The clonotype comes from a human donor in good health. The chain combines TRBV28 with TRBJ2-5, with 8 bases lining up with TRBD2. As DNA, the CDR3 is TGTGCCAGCAGTTTACCTCTGGCGGGGGGTCGAGAGACCCAGTACTTC. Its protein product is CASSLPLAGGRETQYF.